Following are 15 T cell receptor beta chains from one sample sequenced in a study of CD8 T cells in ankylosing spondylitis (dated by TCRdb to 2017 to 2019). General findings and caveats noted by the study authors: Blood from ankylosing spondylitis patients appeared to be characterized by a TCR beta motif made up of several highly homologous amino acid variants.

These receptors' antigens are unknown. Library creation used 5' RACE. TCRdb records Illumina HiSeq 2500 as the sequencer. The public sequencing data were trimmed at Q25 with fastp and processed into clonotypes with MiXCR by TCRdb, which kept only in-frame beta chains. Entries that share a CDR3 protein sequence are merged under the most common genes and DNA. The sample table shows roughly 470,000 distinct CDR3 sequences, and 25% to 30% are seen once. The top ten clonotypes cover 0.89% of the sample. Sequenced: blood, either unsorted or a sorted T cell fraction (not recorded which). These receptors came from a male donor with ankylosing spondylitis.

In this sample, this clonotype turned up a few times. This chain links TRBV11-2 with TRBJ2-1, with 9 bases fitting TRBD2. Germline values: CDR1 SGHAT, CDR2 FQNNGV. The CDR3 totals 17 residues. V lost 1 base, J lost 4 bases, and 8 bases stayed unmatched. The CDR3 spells CASSLGGSGRVYNEQFF. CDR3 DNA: TGTGCCAGCAGCTTAGGAGGTAGCGGGAGAGTTTACAATGAGCAGTTCTTC.

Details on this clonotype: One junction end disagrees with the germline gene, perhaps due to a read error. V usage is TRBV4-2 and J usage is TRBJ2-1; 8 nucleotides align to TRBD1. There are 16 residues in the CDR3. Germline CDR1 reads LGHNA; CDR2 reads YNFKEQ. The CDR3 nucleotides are TGTGCCAGCAGCCATTCCGACAGGGGTTTTCACAAAGAGCAGTTCTTC. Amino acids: CASSHSDRGFHKEQFF.

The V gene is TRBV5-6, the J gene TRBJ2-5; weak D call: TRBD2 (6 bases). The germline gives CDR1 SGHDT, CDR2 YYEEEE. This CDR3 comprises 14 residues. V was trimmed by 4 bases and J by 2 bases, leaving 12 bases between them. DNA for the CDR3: TGTGCCAGCAGCCCGGGACTCACACAAGAGACCCAGTACTTC. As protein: CASSPGLTQETQYF.

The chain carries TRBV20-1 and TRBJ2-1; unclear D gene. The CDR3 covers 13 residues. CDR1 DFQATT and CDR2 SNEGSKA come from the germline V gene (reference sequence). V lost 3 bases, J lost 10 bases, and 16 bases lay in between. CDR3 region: CSARVPAIGEQFF. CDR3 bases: TGCAGTGCTAGGGTCCCGGCGATCGGGGAGCAGTTCTTC.

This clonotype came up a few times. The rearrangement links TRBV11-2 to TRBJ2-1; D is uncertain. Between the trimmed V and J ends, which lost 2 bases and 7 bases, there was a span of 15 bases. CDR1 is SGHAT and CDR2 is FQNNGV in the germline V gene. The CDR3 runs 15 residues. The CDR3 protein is CASSLRAEVGNEQFF. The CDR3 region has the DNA TGTGCCAGCAGCTTACGCGCCGAAGTGGGGAATGAGCAGTTCTTC.

The chain's CDR3 is CASSSPGTVWEQYV. The CDR3, as DNA: TGTGCCAGCAGCAGTCCCGGGACAGTTTGGGAGCAGTACGTC. This sequence joins TRBV21-1 and TRBJ2-7; TRBD1 reflects the table's D call only, with no check against the DNA. TRBV21-1 is described as a pseudogene. The CDR3 loop spans 14 amino acids.

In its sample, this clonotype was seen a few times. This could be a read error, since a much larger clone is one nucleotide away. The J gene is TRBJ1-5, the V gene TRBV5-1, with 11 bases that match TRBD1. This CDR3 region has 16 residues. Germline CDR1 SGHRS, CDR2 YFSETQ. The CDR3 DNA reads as TGCGCCAGCATCTTGGGGACAGGGGGTTCGGATCAGCCCCAGCATTTT. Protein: CASILGTGGSDQPQHF.

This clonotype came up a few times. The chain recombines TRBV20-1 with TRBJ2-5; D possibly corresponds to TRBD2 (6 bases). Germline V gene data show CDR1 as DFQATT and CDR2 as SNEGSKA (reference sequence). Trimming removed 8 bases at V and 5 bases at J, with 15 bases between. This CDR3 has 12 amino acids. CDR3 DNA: TGCAGTTGTGGGGGGAGAGCGGAGACCCAGTACTTC. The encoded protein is CSCGGRAETQYF.

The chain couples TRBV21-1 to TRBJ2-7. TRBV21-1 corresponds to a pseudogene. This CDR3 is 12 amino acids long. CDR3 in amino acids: CASSNVAYEQYV. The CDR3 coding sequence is TGTGCCAGCAGCAACGTAGCCTACGAGCAGTACGTC.

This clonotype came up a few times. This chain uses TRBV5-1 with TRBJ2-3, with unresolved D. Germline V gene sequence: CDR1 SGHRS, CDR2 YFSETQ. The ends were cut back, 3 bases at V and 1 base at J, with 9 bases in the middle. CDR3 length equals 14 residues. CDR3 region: CASSSLQGTDTQYF. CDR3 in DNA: TGCGCCAGCAGCTCGCTCCAGGGCACAGATACGCAGTATTTT.

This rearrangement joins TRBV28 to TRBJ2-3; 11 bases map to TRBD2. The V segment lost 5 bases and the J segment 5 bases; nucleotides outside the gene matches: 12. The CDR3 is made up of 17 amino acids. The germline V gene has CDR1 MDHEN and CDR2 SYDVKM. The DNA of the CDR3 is TGTGCCAGCAGTCTGTACACCGGGACTAGCGGAGGAGATACGCAGTATTTT. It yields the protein CASSLYTGTSGGDTQYF.

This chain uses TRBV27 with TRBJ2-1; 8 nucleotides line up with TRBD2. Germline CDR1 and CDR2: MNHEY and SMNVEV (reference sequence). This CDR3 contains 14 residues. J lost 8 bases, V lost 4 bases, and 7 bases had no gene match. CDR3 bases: TGTGCCAGCAGTTACGGACTAGCTCGGGATGAGCAGTTCTTC. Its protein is CASSYGLARDEQFF.

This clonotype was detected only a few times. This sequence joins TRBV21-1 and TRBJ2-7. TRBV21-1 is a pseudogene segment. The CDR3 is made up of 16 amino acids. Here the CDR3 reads CASSKEVVKQMGEQYV. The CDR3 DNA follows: TGTGCCAGCAGCAAAGAGGTTGTTAAGCAGATGGGAGAGCAGTACGTC.

The CDR3 bases are TGTGCCAGCAGAATGGACAGCTATGGCTACACCTTC. It encodes CASRMDSYGYTF. The V and J genes are TRBV6-2 or TRBV6-3 and TRBJ1-2, with a weak D call TRBD1 (6 bases). The CDR3 has 12 residues. Germline V gene data show CDR1 as MNHEY and CDR2 as SVGEGT. Trimming pared 6 bases from V and 4 bases from J, leaving 9 bases between.

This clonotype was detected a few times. Written as DNA, the CDR3 is TGCGCCAGCAGCTTGGGACTAGCGGGAGATTGGAATGAGCAGTTCTTC. Its protein product is CASSLGLAGDWNEQFF. The V gene is TRBV5-1, the J gene TRBJ2-1; the match to TRBD2 covers 12 bases. The CDR3 has 16 amino acids. The V and J ends lost 0 bases and 7 bases, in that order; junction bases with no gene match: 5. Per germline, CDR1 SGHRS and CDR2 YFSETQ.